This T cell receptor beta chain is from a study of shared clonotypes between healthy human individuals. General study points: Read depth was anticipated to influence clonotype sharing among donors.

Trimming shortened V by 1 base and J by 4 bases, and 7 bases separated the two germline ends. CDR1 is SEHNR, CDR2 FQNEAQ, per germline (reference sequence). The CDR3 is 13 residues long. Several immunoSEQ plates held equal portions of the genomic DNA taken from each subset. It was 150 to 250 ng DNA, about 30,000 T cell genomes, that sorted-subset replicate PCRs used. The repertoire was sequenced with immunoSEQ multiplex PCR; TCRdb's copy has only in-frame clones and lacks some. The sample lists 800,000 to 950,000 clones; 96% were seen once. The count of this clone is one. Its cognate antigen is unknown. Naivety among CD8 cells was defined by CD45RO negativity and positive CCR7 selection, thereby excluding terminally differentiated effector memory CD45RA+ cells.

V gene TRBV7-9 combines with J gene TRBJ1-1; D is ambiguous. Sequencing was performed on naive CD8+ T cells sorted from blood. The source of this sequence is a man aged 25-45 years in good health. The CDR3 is CASSLVEVTEAFF. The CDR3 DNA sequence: TGTGCCAGCAGCTTAGTTGAGGTCACTGAAGCTTTCTTT.